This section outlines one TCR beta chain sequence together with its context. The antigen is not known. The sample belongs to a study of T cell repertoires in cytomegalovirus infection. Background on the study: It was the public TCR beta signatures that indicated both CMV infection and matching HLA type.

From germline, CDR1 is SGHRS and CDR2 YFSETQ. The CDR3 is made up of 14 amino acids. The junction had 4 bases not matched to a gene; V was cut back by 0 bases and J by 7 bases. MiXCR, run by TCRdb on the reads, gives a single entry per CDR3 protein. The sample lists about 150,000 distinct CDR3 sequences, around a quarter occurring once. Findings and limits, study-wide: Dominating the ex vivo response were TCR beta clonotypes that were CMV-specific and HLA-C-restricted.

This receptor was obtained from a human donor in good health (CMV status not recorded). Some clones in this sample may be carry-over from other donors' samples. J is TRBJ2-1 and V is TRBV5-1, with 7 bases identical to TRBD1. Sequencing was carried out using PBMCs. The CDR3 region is CASSLETGLNEQFF. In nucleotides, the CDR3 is TGCGCCAGCAGCTTGGAGACAGGGTTGAATGAGCAGTTCTTC.